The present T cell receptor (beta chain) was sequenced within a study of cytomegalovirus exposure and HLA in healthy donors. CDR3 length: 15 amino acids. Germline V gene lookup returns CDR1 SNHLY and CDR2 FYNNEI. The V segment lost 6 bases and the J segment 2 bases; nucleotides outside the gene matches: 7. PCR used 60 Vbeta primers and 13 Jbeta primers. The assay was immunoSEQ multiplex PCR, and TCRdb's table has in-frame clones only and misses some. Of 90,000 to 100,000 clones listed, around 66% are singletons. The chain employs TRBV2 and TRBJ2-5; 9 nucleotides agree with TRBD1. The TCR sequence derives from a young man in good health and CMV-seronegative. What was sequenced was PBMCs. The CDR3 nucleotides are TGTGCCAGCAGGGTCGACAGGGGGTGGCAAGAGACCCAGTACTTC. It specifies CASRVDRGWQETQYF.